This T cell receptor (beta chain) was identified during a study of early T cells in non-severe SARS-CoV-2 infection. At the level of the study: Bulk RNA from unsorted whole blood was sequenced; chains were unpaired. General study findings and limits: VDJdb matches were skewed toward anti-spike CD8 T cell responses.

Each cDNA molecule carried a unique molecular identifier. One entry per CDR3 protein results from TCRdb running MiXCR on the 5' RACE reads. The sample consists of fewer than 30,000 distinct CDR3 sequences, 6% of them appearing once. The germline V gene has CDR1 SGHTS and CDR2 YDEGEE. This CDR3 is 11 amino acids long. This clonotype was found many times. Its antigen remains unidentified. One end of the junction varies from germline; a read error may be responsible. The receptor was isolated from an adult who was a healthcare worker with PCR-confirmed SARS-CoV-2 infection or an uninfected control (not recorded which). The chain couples TRBV5-8 to TRBJ2-1; D is uncertain. The starting material was whole blood, obtained at baseline. The chain's CDR3 is CASSGEPTYNF. The CDR3 DNA reads as TGTGCCAGCAGTGGAGAACCGACCTACAACTTC.